The entry below gives a single T cell receptor (beta chain) sequence along with its context. Antigen: not known. Here immunoSEQ multiplex PCR was the method, and the copy in TCRdb shows in-frame clones only, minus some. The top ten clones hold 14% to 15% of a sample with over 30,000 clones, more than 60% of them seen once. This entry comes from a study of OX40 agonist ivuxolimab in advanced cancers. As for the study in general: Ivuxolimab, an agonist antibody against OX40 (CD134), was given to patients.

Trimming pared 7 bases from V and 6 bases from J, leaving 18 bases between. The length of the CDR3 is 14 residues. Germline CDR1 is SEHNR and CDR2 is FQNEAQ (reference sequence). Study results and caveats: Antigen targets of the expanded peripheral T cells went undetermined.

Sequencing was performed on CD4+ or CD8+ T cells sorted from blood, taken in a trial of the OX40 agonist ivuxolimab. This sequence originates from an adult with an advanced solid tumor such as melanoma, head and neck, liver or kidney cancer. The rearrangement joins TRBV7-9 to TRBJ1-2; D remains unclear. The CDR3 DNA sequence: TGTGCCAGCACCCACGATTGGGGTACGGATGGCTACACCTTC. It translates to CASTHDWGTDGYTF.